These T cell receptor beta chains were read from a single sample in a study of blood T cell repertoires in COVID-19. TCRdb keeps only in-frame clones here, not all; method: immunoSEQ multiplex PCR. Here the sample spans some 420,000 clones, 85% to 90% being singletons. The source material was PBMCs or T cells enriched from blood (not recorded which). Every receptor here comes from a man younger than 40 who had recovered from COVID-19. The CDR3 runs from the conserved cysteine through the conserved F or W. The D gene is left open where the match is weak. Some rows have no size entry. The others give once, few or many, or a class for an expanded clone.

D,J,size,V,CDR3,DNA
.,TRBJ2-2,.,TRBV24-1,CATSGSGRLTGELFF,TGTGCCACCAGTGGCTCCGGGAGATTGACCGGGGAGCTGTTTTTT
TRBD1,TRBJ2-3,once,TRBV3-1/TRBV3-2,CASSSTGVGADTQYF,TGTGCCAGCAGCTCCACAGGGGTGGGGGCAGATACGCAGTATTTT
.,TRBJ1-5,.,TRBV18,CASSQTGIPPQHF,TGTGCCAGCTCTCAAACAGGGATCCCTCCTCAGCATTTT
TRBD1,TRBJ1-1,.,TRBV18,CASSPPTGTEAFF,TGTGCCAGCTCACCACCGACAGGGACTGAAGCTTTCTTT
TRBD2,TRBJ2-7,once,TRBV5-1,CASSLTTSGGYEQYF,TGCGCCAGCAGCCTAACAACCAGCGGGGGTTACGAGCAGTACTTC
.,TRBJ1-1,.,TRBV7-8,CASSLARQGGEAFF,TGTGCCAGCAGCTTAGCGCGGCAGGGCGGTGAAGCTTTCTTT
TRBD1,TRBJ2-5,.,TRBV18,CASSLGTEQTQYF,TGTGCCAGCTCGCTCGGGACAGAGCAGACCCAGTACTTC
.,TRBJ2-7,.,TRBV10-3,CATRWGASSSYEQYF,TGTGCCACCCGGTGGGGCGCCTCAAGCTCCTACGAGCAGTACTTC
TRBD1,TRBJ1-1,.,TRBV28,CASGDRLQAFF,TGTGCCAGCGGGGACAGACTCCAAGCTTTCTTT
TRBD2,TRBJ2-2,.,TRBV11-2,CASSALVPGLAGTGELFF,TGTGCCAGCAGCGCCCTCGTGCCGGGACTAGCAGGCACCGGGGAGCTGTTTTTT
.,TRBJ2-3,once,TRBV12-5,CASGLTDTQYF,TGTGCTAGTGGTCTCACAGATACGCAGTATTTT
.,TRBJ2-3,.,TRBV15,CATSRVIGTDTQYF,TGTGCCACCAGCAGAGTTATAGGCACAGATACGCAGTATTTT
.,TRBJ2-3,.,TRBV2,CASSEARLDKRLLLADTQYF,TGTGCCAGCAGTGAAGCCAGGCTGGACAAAAGGTTGCTGTTGGCAGATACGCAGTATTTT
.,TRBJ2-2,few,TRBV18,CASSATGELFF,TGTGCCAGCTCAGCGACCGGGGAGCTGTTTTTT
TRBD2,TRBJ2-1,.,TRBV19,CASSISGIIYNEQFF,TGTGCCAGTAGTATTAGCGGGATCATCTACAATGAGCAGTTCTTC
.,TRBJ2-5,.,TRBV5-4,CASSLKQGQETQYF,TGTGCCAGCAGCTTGAAACAGGGTCAAGAGACCCAGTACTTC
TRBD2,TRBJ2-2,.,TRBV9,CASSVSRTSGMNTGELFF,TGTGCCAGCAGCGTTTCGAGGACTAGCGGAATGAACACCGGGGAGCTGTTTTTT